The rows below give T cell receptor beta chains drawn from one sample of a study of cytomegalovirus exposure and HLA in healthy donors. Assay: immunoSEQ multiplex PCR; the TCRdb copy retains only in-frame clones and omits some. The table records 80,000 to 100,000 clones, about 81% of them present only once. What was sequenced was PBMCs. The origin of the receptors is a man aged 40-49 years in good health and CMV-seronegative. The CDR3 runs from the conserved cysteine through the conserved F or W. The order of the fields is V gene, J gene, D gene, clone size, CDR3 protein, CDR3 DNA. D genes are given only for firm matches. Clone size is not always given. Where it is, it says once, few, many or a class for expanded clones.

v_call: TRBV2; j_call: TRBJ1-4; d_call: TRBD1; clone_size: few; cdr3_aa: CASRDRADEKLFF; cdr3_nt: TGTGCCAGCAGGGACAGGGCGGATGAAAAACTGTTTTTT
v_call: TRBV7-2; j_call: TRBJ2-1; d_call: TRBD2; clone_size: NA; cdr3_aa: CASSLVAGDTYNEQFF; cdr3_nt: TGTGCCAGCAGCTTAGTGGCGGGGGATACTTACAATGAGCAGTTCTTC
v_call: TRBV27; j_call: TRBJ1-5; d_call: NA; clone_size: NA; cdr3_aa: CASKSQSLSNQPQHF; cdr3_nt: TGTGCCAGCAAATCCCAGTCGTTGAGCAATCAGCCCCAGCATTTT
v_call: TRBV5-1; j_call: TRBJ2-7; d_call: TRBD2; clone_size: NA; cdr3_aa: CASTRLAGVAYEQYF; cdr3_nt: TGCGCCAGCACCAGACTAGCGGGGGTAGCCTACGAGCAGTACTTC
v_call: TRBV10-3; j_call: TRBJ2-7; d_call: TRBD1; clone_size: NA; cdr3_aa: CAISESQGQEQYF; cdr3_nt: TGTGCCATCAGTGAGTCACAGGGGCAAGAGCAGTACTTC
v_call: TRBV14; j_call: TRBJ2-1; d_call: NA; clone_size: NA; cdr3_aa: CAGSQVRNNEQFF; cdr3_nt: TGTGCCGGCAGCCAAGTTCGTAACAATGAGCAGTTCTTC
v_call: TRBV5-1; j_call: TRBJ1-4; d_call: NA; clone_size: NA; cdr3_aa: CASSLAPGNLLFF; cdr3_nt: TGCGCCAGCAGCTTGGCCCCCGGGAATTTACTGTTTTTT
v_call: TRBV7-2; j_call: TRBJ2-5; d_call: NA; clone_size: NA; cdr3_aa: CASSTWGASQETQYF; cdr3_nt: TGTGCCAGCAGCACTTGGGGAGCGTCCCAAGAGACCCAGTACTTC
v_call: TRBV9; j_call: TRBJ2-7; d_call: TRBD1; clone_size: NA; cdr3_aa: CASSVVGQGLGEQYF; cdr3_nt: TGTGCCAGCAGCGTAGTGGGACAGGGATTGGGTGAGCAGTACTTC
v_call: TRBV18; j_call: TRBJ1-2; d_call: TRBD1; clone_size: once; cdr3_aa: CASSPTHPRTGENYGYTF; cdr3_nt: TGTGCCAGCTCACCGACGCACCCGAGGACAGGGGAAAACTATGGCTACACCTTC
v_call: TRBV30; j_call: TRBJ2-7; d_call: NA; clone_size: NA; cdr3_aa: CAWSVRRMDEQYF; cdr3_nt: TGTGCCTGGAGTGTACGGAGAATGGACGAGCAGTACTTC
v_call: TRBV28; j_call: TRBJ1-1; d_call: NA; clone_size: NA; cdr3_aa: CASRGQGLEAFF; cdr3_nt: TGTGCCAGCAGGGGTCAGGGACTTGAAGCTTTCTTT
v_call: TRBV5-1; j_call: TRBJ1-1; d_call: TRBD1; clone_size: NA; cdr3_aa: CASSLVPGQGLRSTEAFF; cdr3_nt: TGCGCCAGCAGCTTGGTCCCGGGACAGGGGTTGAGGTCGACTGAAGCTTTCTTT
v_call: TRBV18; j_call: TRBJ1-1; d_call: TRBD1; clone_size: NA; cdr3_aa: CASSPMGQGIGDEAFF; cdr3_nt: TGTGCCAGCTCACCGATGGGACAGGGGATCGGGGATGAAGCTTTCTTT
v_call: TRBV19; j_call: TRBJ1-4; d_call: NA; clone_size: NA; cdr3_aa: CASSIVKTGGNEKLFF; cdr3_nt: TGTGCCAGTAGTATAGTTAAGACAGGAGGAAATGAAAAACTGTTTTTT
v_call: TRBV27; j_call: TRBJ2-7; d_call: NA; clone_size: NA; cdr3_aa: CASSLSITGRVLEAEQYF; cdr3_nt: TGTGCCAGCAGTTTATCGATAACGGGCAGGGTGCTTGAAGCCGAGCAGTACTTC
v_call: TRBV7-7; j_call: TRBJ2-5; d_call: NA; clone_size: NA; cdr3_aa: CASSLVYYQETQYF; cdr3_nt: TGTGCCAGCAGCTTAGTCTACTATCAAGAGACCCAGTACTTC
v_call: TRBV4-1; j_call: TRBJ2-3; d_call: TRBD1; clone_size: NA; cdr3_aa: CASSQDVGQGRSDTQYF; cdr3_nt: TGCGCCAGCAGCCAAGACGTGGGACAGGGAAGGTCAGATACGCAGTATTTT